The sequence of this T cell receptor (beta chain) was determined in a study of T cell responses to AZD1222 COVID-19 vaccine. At the level of the study: Second doses at about 4 or about 12 weeks were pooled. Regarding the study as a whole: Every sample of the repertoires postdated the peak T cell response. Vaccine-associated CD4 TCRs spanned spike, dominant at 160-218 and 743-854. Donors were largely white British and mainly female; clonal diversity was possibly underestimated.

Here immunoSEQ multiplex PCR was the method, and the copy in TCRdb shows in-frame clones only, minus some. The table lists 95,000 to 150,000 clones, about 89% of them singletons. Of note for this clone: Its specificity is not known.

The origin of this receptor is an adult in good health. Sequencing used peripheral blood, obtained on day 0 of AZD1222 vaccination.

The CDR3 protein is CASNPGKFSPLHF. As DNA, the CDR3 is TGTGCCAGCAATCCAGGGAAGTTTTCACCCCTCCACTTT. The J gene is TRBJ1-6, the V gene TRBV2; D perhaps matches TRBD1 (5 bases). The CDR3 loop spans 13 amino acids. V was trimmed by 7 bases and J by 9 bases, leaving 13 bases between them. The germline CDR1 and CDR2 sequences are SNHLY and FYNNEI.